The entry that follows covers one TCR beta chain sequence. Its matching antigen is unknown. Generated by immunoSEQ multiplex PCR, the TCRdb table keeps only in-frame clones and is missing some. In the table there are 80,000 to 90,000 clones, about 91% of which are singletons. These data originate in a study of identifying expanded T cells in peripheral blood. Study-wide points: Variance in clone template counts between approximately two-week samples significantly increased with total template count across all healthy donors. Differentially abundant clones: about 1.1 between replicates, about 17 at approximately 14 days, more than 18 at four.

CDR1 is SGHRS and CDR2 is YFSETQ in the germline V gene. This CDR3 is built from 14 residues. V lost 1 base to trimming and J lost 8 bases, with 15 bases between them. During the collection period, no donor immune events like infections were recorded. Sample: blood. The gene calls are TRBV5-1 and TRBJ1-2, with D unclear. The TCR originated in a person aged 18 to 75 in good health. CDR3 DNA: TGCGCCAGCAGCTTGATTGCCGGTTCGAGCGGCTACACCTTC. Its protein is CASSLIAGSSGYTF.